Listed below are T cell receptor beta chains from one sample, sequenced in a study of radiotherapy plus CTLA-4 blockade in lung cancer. The protocol was immunoSEQ multiplex PCR, while the TCRdb copy is restricted to in-frame clones and leaves out a portion. The top ten hold over 6.5% of the sample, which has some 51,000 clones, around 79% seen once. Sequences were derived from peripheral blood, sampled from a patient treated with radiotherapy plus ipilimumab. Receptor source: a human donor with non-small cell lung cancer who had a complete response to radiotherapy plus ipilimumab. CDR3s include the opening cysteine and the closing phenylalanine or tryptophan. The D gene is left open where the match is weak. Size is stated for part of the rows, as once, few or many counts, or as a class when the clone is expanded.

d_call	clone_size	v_call	j_call	cdr3_nt	cdr3_aa
TRBD2	-	TRBV19	TRBJ2-7	TGTGCCAGTAGTGACCGCGCCGGGAGGCAGTCCTACGAGCAGTACTTC	CASSDRAGRQSYEQYF
TRBD1	once	TRBV6-5	TRBJ1-1	TGTGCCAGCAGTTACACTTGGGGACAGGGAAACACTGAAGCTTTCTTT	CASSYTWGQGNTEAFF
TRBD1	-	TRBV4-1	TRBJ2-1	TGCGCCAGCAGCCAAGAGGGGACAGGGGTTAGGGGTGAGCAGTTCTTC	CASSQEGTGVRGEQFF
TRBD1	-	TRBV4-1	TRBJ2-5	TGCGCCAGCAGCAAGCGGGACAGGGGCCAAGAGACCCAGTACTTC	CASSKRDRGQETQYF
TRBD2	-	TRBV7-9	TRBJ2-1	TGTGCCAGCAGCTTAGAGTTCGGTGGACTAGCAGATGAGCAGTTCTTC	CASSLEFGGLADEQFF
TRBD1	-	TRBV7-9	TRBJ1-2	TGTGCCAGCAGCCTTCGATGGGTGGGACAGTTATTCTATGGCTACACCTTC	CASSLRWVGQLFYGYTF
-	-	TRBV11-3	TRBJ1-4	TGTGCCAGCAGCTTGACAGATGGTAATGAAAAACTGTTTTTT	CASSLTDGNEKLFF
TRBD2	-	TRBV9	TRBJ2-1	TGTGCCAGCAGTTCGGGGGGGCGGGGCAATGAGCAGTTCTTC	CASSSGGRGNEQFF
-	-	TRBV4-1	TRBJ2-1	TGCGCCAGCAGTCTCCAAAGACTAGCCTACAATGAGCAGTTCTTC	CASSLQRLAYNEQFF
-	-	TRBV5-1	TRBJ1-4	TGCGCCAGCTGGGCACCAGGAGAAAAACTGTTTTTT	CASWAPGEKLFF
-	-	TRBV28	TRBJ1-2	TGTGCCAGCAGTGAATCAGGGAGGGACTATGGCTACACCTTC	CASSESGRDYGYTF
TRBD1	-	TRBV6-4	TRBJ1-1	TGTGCCAGCAGTGCGGAGACAGGGCGGACTGAAGCTTTCTTT	CASSAETGRTEAFF
TRBD1	few	TRBV6-1	TRBJ2-2	TGTGCCAGCAGTGACACAGGGGGTACCGGGGAGCTGTTTTTT	CASSDTGGTGELFF
TRBD1	-	TRBV7-6	TRBJ2-1	TGTGCCAGCAGCTTAGAGGGGGCAACTGAGCAGTTCTTC	CASSLEGATEQFF
-	-	TRBV11-2	TRBJ1-2	TGTGCCAGCAGTCCTCCGCGGGGCTCTAACTATGGCTACACCTTC	CASSPPRGSNYGYTF
TRBD1	-	TRBV5-1	TRBJ1-6	TGCGCCAGCAGCAACGACGTGACAGGGGAGTCACCCCTCCACTTT	CASSNDVTGESPLHF
-	-	TRBV7-9	TRBJ1-4	TGTGCCAGCAGTTCCCGGGGGACTACAACTAATGAAAAACTGTTTTTT	CASSSRGTTTNEKLFF
TRBD1	-	TRBV5-1	TRBJ2-3	TGCGCCAGCAGCTTGTGGACAGGAGGCACAGATACGCAGTATTTT	CASSLWTGGTDTQYF
-	few	TRBV6-5	TRBJ1-1	TGTGCCAGCGGGGCAGGGCGGTCTGAAGCTTTCTTT	CASGAGRSEAFF
TRBD1	once	TRBV7-2	TRBJ1-2	TGTGCCAGCAGCTTAAACAGGGGTAACTATGGCTACACCTTC	CASSLNRGNYGYTF
-	-	TRBV7-6	TRBJ1-1	TGTGCCAGCAGCTCCCAACAGGAGAACACTGAAGCTTTCTTT	CASSSQQENTEAFF
TRBD1	-	TRBV14	TRBJ2-3	TGTGCCAGCAGCCGAAGACAGGGGTCATCCCTCACAGATACGCAGTATTTT	CASSRRQGSSLTDTQYF
TRBD1	-	TRBV5-1	TRBJ1-2	TGCGCCAGCAGCCCCTATCAAACAGGGGGTACTTCGGATGGCTACACCTTC	CASSPYQTGGTSDGYTF
TRBD2	-	TRBV4-1	TRBJ2-1	TGCGCCAGCAGCAACCCTTGGCGGGAGGGCATTCATGAGCAGTTCTTC	CASSNPWREGIHEQFF
-	-	TRBV7-6	TRBJ2-3	TGTGCCAGCAGCTCCCACCGGGTCCCACAGGGCACAGATACGCAGTATTTT	CASSSHRVPQGTDTQYF